The TCR beta chain described here comes from a study of cytomegalovirus exposure and HLA in healthy donors. The study's findings and limits: The study recorded 150 to 200 TCR beta chains that were cytomegalovirus-associated.

About this clone: The antigen remains unidentified.

This CDR3 is built from 16 residues. V was pared by 7 bases and J by 8 bases, with 15 bases of the junction left unmatched. Germline V gene lookup returns CDR1 MDHEN and CDR2 SYDVKM. Vbeta (60) and Jbeta (13) primers were used in the PCR. The repertoire was sequenced with immunoSEQ multiplex PCR; TCRdb's copy has only in-frame clones and lacks some. The sample has 95,000 to 150,000 clones, roughly 71% seen once. Specimen: PBMCs. The chain carries TRBV28 and TRBJ2-2; 8 nucleotides match TRBD2. This sequence originates from a woman aged 40-49 years in good health and CMV-seropositive. The CDR3 DNA is TGTGCCAGCATCCCCGTACGGAGCGGGAGTAAGGGGGAGCTGTTTTTT. Translation: CASIPVRSGSKGELFF.